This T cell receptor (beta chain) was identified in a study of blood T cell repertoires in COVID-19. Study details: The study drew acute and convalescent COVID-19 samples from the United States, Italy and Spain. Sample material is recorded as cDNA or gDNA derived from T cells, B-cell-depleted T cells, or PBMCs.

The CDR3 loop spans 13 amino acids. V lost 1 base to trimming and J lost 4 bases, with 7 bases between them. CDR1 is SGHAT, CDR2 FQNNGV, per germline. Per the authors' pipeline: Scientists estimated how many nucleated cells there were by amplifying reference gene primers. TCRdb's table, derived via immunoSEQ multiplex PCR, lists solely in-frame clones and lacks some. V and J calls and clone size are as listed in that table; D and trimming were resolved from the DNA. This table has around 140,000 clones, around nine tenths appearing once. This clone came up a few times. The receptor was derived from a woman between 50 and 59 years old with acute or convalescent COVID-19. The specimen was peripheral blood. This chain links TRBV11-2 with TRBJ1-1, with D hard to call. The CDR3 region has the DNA TGTGCCAGCAGCTTAGCCAGAGGCACTGAAGCTTTCTTT. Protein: CASSLARGTEAFF.